This T cell receptor (beta chain) appears in the sequencing data of a study of T cells in Graves' hyperthyroidism and ophthalmopathy. This CDR3 has 13 amino acids. The germline V gene has CDR1 DFQATT and CDR2 SNEGSKA (reference sequence). Trimming removed 0 bases from V and 6 bases from J, with 12 bases in between. Amplified regions were TCR beta CDR3 sequences from RNA transcripts. In the first-round RT-PCR of the TCR CDR3, the HTBI primer set was used. TCRdb passed the multiplex PCR reads through MiXCR, listing each CDR3 protein once. The data show hundreds of thousands of distinct CDR3 sequences, with under 60% seen just once and roughly 8.2% held by the top ten. This clonotype has a handful of counts. Antigen unknown. These patients, aged 18 to 65, had recently diagnosed hyperthyroidism lasting under 2 months. Findings and limits, study-wide: Ophthalmopathy got predicted by the model a median about six months before its onset.

This clonotype was sampled from a young woman with Graves' hyperthyroidism. The sample comprised peripheral blood or thyroid tissue (not recorded which). This chain joins TRBV20-1 and TRBJ2-7; D is uncertain. CDR3 protein: CSARDTVDSEQYF. CDR3 DNA: TGCAGTGCTAGAGATACGGTGGATTCCGAGCAGTACTTC.